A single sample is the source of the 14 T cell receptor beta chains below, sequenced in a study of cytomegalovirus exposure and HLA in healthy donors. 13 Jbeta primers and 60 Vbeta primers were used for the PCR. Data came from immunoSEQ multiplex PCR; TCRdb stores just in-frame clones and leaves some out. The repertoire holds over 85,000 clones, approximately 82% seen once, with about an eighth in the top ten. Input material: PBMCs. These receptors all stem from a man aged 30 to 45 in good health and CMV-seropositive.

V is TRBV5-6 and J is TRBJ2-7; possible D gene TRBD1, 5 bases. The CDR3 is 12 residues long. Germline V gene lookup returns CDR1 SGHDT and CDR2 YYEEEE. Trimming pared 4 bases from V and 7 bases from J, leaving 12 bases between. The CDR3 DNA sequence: TGTGCCAGCAGCCGGACATCCCTGGAGCAGTACTTC. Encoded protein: CASSRTSLEQYF. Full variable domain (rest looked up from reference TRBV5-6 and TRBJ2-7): DAGVTQSPTHLIKTRGQQVTLRCSPKSGHDTVSWYQQALGQGPQFIFQYYEEEERQRGNFPDRFSGHQFPNYSSELNVNALLLGDSALYLCASSRTSLEQYFGPGTRLTVT.

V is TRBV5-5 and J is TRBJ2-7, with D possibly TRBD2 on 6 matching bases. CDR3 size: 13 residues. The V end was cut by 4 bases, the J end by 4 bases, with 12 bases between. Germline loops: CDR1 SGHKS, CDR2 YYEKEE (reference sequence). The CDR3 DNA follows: TGTGCCAGCAGCGCGGGGCACCTGTACGAGCAGTACTTC. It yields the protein CASSAGHLYEQYF.

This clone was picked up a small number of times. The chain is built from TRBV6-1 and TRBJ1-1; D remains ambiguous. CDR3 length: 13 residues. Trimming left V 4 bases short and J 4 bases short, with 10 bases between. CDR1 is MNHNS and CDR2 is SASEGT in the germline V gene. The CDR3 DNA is TGTGCCAGCAGTGGGACTGTCGGCACTGAAGCTTTCTTT. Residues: CASSGTVGTEAFF.

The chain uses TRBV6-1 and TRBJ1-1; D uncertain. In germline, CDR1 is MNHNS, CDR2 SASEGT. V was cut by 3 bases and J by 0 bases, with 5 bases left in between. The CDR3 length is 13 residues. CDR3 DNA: TGTGCCAGCAGTGACACTATGAACACTGAAGCTTTCTTT. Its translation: CASSDTMNTEAFF.

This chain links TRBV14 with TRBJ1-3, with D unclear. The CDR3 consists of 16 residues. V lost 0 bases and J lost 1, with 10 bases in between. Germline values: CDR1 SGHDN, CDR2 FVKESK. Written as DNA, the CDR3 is TGTGCCAGCAGCCAAGATGTGCCGGTTTCTGGAAACACCATATATTTT. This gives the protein CASSQDVPVSGNTIYF.

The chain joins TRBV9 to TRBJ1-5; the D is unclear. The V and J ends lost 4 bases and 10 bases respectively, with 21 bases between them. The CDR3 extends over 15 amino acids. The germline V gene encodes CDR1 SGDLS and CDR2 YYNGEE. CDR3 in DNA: TGTGCCAGCAGCCCCCAATTAGGAAGACGGGGACCCCAGCATTTT. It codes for CASSPQLGRRGPQHF.

Here the CDR3 DNA reads TGTGCCAGCAGCGCCCCCAGGGGTGGGAGTGCAGATACGCAGTATTTT. As protein: CASSAPRGGSADTQYF. This chain links TRBV9 with TRBJ2-3, with D tentatively TRBD1 (6 bases). The germline CDR1 and CDR2 sequences are SGDLS and YYNGEE. This CDR3 has 16 amino acids. V was clipped by 3 bases and J by 4 bases, with 18 bases between them.

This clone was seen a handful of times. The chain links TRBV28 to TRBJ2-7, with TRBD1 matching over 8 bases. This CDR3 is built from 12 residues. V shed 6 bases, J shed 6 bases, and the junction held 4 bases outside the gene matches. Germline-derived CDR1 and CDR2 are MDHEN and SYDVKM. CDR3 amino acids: CASRTDRGEQYF. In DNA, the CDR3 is TGTGCCAGCAGGACCGACAGGGGCGAGCAGTACTTC.

CDR3 in amino acids: CATPRDNDNEKLFF. In DNA form, the CDR3 reads TGTGCCACCCCCCGGGACAACGATAATGAAAAACTGTTTTTT. This chain joins TRBV6-1 and TRBJ1-4; D possibly corresponds to TRBD1 (6 bases). CDR3 size: 14 residues. Deletions cut 10 bases from V and 4 bases from J, with 16 bases between. Germline V lookup: CDR1 MNHNS, CDR2 SASEGT.

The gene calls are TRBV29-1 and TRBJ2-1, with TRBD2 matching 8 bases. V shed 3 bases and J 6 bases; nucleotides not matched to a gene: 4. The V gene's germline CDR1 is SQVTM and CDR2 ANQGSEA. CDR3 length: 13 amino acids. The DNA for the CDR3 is TGCAGCGTTGACCGCGCGGGGGGCAATGAGCAGTTCTTC. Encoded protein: CSVDRAGGNEQFF.

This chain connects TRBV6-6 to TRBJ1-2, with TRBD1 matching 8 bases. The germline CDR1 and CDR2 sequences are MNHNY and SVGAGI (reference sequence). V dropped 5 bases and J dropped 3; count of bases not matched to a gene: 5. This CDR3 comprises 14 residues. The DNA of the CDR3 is TGTGCCAGCAGTCACGGACAGGGCGACTATGGCTACACCTTC. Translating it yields CASSHGQGDYGYTF.

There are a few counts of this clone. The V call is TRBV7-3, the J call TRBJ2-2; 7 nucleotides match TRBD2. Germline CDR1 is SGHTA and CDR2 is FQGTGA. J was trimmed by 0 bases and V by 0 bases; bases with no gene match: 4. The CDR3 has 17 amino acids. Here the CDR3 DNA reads TGTGCCAGCAGCTTAACGCCGAGCGGGGCGAACACCGGGGAGCTGTTTTTT. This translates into CASSLTPSGANTGELFF.

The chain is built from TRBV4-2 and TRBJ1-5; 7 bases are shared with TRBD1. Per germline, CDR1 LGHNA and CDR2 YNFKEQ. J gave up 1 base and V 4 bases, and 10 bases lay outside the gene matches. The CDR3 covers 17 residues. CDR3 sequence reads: CASSPRDSQASNQPQHF. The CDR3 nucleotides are TGTGCCAGCAGCCCCCGGGACAGCCAGGCAAGCAATCAGCCCCAGCATTTT.

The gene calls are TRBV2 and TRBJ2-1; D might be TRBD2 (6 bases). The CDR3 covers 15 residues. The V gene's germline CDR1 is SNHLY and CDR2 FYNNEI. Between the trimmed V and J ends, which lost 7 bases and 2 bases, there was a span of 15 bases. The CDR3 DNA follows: TGTGCCAGCAACAGGAGGGGCAGAACCTACAATGAGCAGTTCTTC. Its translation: CASNRRGRTYNEQFF.